This T cell receptor (beta chain) was sequenced in a study of T-cell reconstitution after alpha-beta-depleted transplantation in children. Findings and caveats of the study: Surviving recipient T cells and thymic progenitors accounted for the high day-60 TCRbeta diversity observed in some patients. Among T cells one year after transplant, newly produced cells accounted for most counts and diversity.

Germline CDR1 reads MNHEY; CDR2 reads SVGEGT. V lost 2 bases, J lost 0 bases, and 17 bases stayed unmatched. The CDR3 runs to 21 residues. Researchers prepared the TCRbeta library using unique molecular identifiers, the study reports. TCRdb processed the PCR reads anew with MiXCR; each CDR3 protein has one entry. The sample holds hundreds of thousands of distinct CDR3 sequences, roughly 13% seen once. This clonotype showed up many times. What it binds is unknown. The gene calls are TRBV6-2 or TRBV6-3 and TRBJ2-1; the match to TRBD2 covers 9 bases. The sample in question was PBMCs, obtained before TCRalphabeta/CD19-depleted stem cell transplant. This receptor was obtained from a girl aged 2 to 9 with congenital amegakaryocytic thrombocytopenia, due to receive a stem cell transplant. The CDR3 DNA follows: TGTGCCAGCAGTTACGCTCAGGAACTAGCGGGCCCCCAACCCTCCTACAATGAGCAGTTCTTC. It encodes CASSYAQELAGPQPSYNEQFF.